This record covers a single T cell receptor beta chain. Some clones are missing from TCRdb's copy, which holds only in-frame ones; the method was immunoSEQ multiplex PCR. Among about 2 million clones listed, roughly 95% were seen once. The data are from a study of shared clonotypes between healthy human individuals. Donors had no recently reported acute infections or vaccinations and were HIV-negative. CD4+ cells underwent separation, giving CD45RA+ naive and CD45RA-negative memory subsets. This TCR was recovered from a man aged 18 to 29 in good health. The sample consisted of naive CD4+ T cells sorted from blood. Subset meaning: CD45RA+ positively selected.

The CDR3 sequence: CASSEGGGGYSPLHF. The CDR3 bases are TGTGCCAGCAGTGAAGGTGGAGGGGGGTATTCACCCCTCCACTTT. The chain combines TRBV6-1 with TRBJ1-6, with D maybe TRBD1 (6 bases). The CDR3 contains 15 residues. Trimming pared 1 base from V and 8 bases from J, leaving 12 bases between. The germline V gene encodes CDR1 MNHNS and CDR2 SASEGT.